A selection of T cell receptor beta chains follows, all from one sample in a study of blood T cell repertoires in COVID-19. TCRdb's table, derived via immunoSEQ multiplex PCR, lists solely in-frame clones and lacks some. The table has about 270,000 clones, 82% seen once. The sample taken for sequencing was peripheral blood. The receptors stem from a woman under 30 with acute or convalescent COVID-19. Both conserved end residues are trimmed from each CDR3.

v_gene: TRBV27
j_gene: TRBJ1-5
CDR3aa: ASSLKGDQPQH

v_gene: TRBV7-9
j_gene: TRBJ1-1
CDR3aa: ASSLISTGGRTEAF

v_gene: TRBV6-5
j_gene: TRBJ1-2
CDR3aa: ASSYSIGVGGYT

v_gene: TRBV7-6
j_gene: TRBJ1-1
CDR3aa: ASSLRTGGTEAF

v_gene: TRBV28
j_gene: TRBJ2-5
CDR3aa: ASSTGLAGVETQY

v_gene: TRBV10-1
j_gene: TRBJ2-1
CDR3aa: ASSESGLAEQF

v_gene: TRBV5-4
j_gene: TRBJ2-3
CDR3aa: ASSTGGATDTQY

v_gene: TRBV13
j_gene: TRBJ1-1
CDR3aa: ASSQNTGTGDAF

v_gene: TRBV29-1
j_gene: TRBJ1-2
CDR3aa: SVEGRQIGYT

v_gene: TRBV19
j_gene: TRBJ2-2
CDR3aa: ASSMSRGSPVLDGELF

v_gene: TRBV27
j_gene: TRBJ2-3
CDR3aa: ASTSRGPSDTQY

v_gene: TRBV28
j_gene: TRBJ2-7
CDR3aa: ASSLVAAGPMEHEQY

v_gene: TRBV28
j_gene: TRBJ1-6
CDR3aa: ATFDRVDSPLH

v_gene: TRBV27
j_gene: TRBJ1-6
CDR3aa: ASKTGTGVSPLH

v_gene: TRBV19
j_gene: TRBJ1-6
CDR3aa: ASSMGRGYNSPLH